The source of this TCR beta chain is a study of CD8 T cells in ankylosing spondylitis (dated by TCRdb to about 2017). Regarding the research as a whole: The study set out to find disease-linked TCR variants by profiling T cell receptor beta repertoires in ankylosing spondylitis patients and healthy donors. The full study cohort was made up of roughly 25 ankylosing spondylitis patients and 108 healthy donors. Peripheral blood was sampled, and synovial fluid was additionally collected from ankylosing spondylitis patients. Study-level results and caveats: Blood from ankylosing spondylitis patients appeared to be characterized by a TCR beta motif composed of eight highly homologous amino acid variants. Some TCR beta motif variants had previously been reported in synovial fluid and blood of reactive arthritis patients, which suggested common disease-initiation mechanisms. Significant enrichment of the disease-linked clones was reported in matched synovial fluid samples from ankylosing spondylitis patients. A CD8+ phenotype was shown by the disease-linked clones, which were found at relatively low frequencies in peripheral blood.

Per the germline V gene (reference sequence), DFQATT is the CDR1 and SNEGSKA is the CDR2. Its CDR3 holds 15 amino acids, cysteine through phenylalanine. Of all the DNA, just the CDR3 is kept, 45 bases in frame from base 1. V and J are truncated by 4 bases and 1 base respectively, leaving an intervening sequence of 16 bases. Points on this clonotype: The specificity of this receptor is unknown. No qualities accompany the bases; no much larger clone lies one base away.

The reads were generated on an Illumina HiSeq 2500. Quantitative 5'-RACE with molecular barcodes was used to prepare TCR beta libraries. The authors processed their data as follows. A new computational method, built on a probabilistic model of VDJ rearrangement, was used to identify disease-linked TCR variants. Clones were called with MiXCR by TCRdb after fastp trimmed the public reads at Q25, and only in-frame beta chains were retained. Rows with a matching CDR3 protein are joined into one entry that keeps the most common DNA and genes. What appears here as the V and J calls and clone size reflects TCRdb's work, not the paper's. Within this sample are 220,000 or so distinct CDR3 sequences, with around 19% of them counted one time only. The ten largest make up roughly 42% of the sample.

The sequenced sample was blood, either unsorted or a sorted T cell fraction (not recorded which). The chain joins TRBV20-1 to TRBJ1-2; TRBD1 is a possible D gene, resting on 5 matching bases. This receptor was identified in a male donor with ankylosing spondylitis. In nucleotide form, the sequence is TGCAGTGCTATGGTCACTCCGGGGGTTAACTATGGCTACACCTTC. It is translated as CSAMVTPGVNYGYTF.